This T cell receptor beta chain was identified in a study of T cell changes during pregnancy in multiple sclerosis. TCRdb's copy holds only in-frame clones and misses some; the assay was immunoSEQ multiplex PCR. Of some 45,000 clones listed, 70% to 90% were seen once; the top ten hold approximately 1%. Trimming took 10 bases from V and 6 from J; bases not matched to a gene: 10. The CDR3 totals 13 residues. The receptor was derived from a female donor with multiple sclerosis, enrolled in a pregnancy study. The V gene is TRBV6-7, the J gene TRBJ1-1; 8 nucleotides match TRBD1. TRBV6-7 is sorted into the ORF group, with uncertain function. Sequenced material: CD4+ T cells from peripheral blood mononuclear cells, taken after pregnancy. In DNA, the CDR3 is TGTGCCACCTGGGCCGGACAGGGCTCTGAAGCTTTCTTT. As protein: CATWAGQGSEAFF.